The T cell receptor beta chain described here comes from a study of T cell repertoires in cytomegalovirus infection. The CDR3 extends over 14 amino acids. Per germline, CDR1 SGDLS and CDR2 YYNGEE. V lost 2 bases, J lost 2 bases, and 2 bases stayed unmatched. Via MiXCR, TCRdb re-called the reads, giving one row per CDR3 protein. The table includes under 850,000 distinct CDR3 sequences, less than 40% detected once. Notes on this clonotype: As yet, its antigen is unknown.

Findings and caveats of the study: Cumulative frequency of public TCR beta families picked out carriers of CMV plus the relevant HLA.

The chain links TRBV9 to TRBJ2-7; 9 bases map to TRBD2. Material for sequencing was PBMCs. This sequence was found in a human donor in good health (CMV status not recorded). Some clones in this sample may be carry-over from other donors' samples. As DNA, the CDR3 is TGTGCCAGCAGCGTTTCTAGCGGGACCTACGAGCAGTACTTC. Translated: CASSVSSGTYEQYF.